This T cell receptor (beta chain) was recorded in a study of blood T cell repertoires in COVID-19. For the study at large: From the United States, Italy and Spain came samples of acute and convalescent COVID-19.

In the study's own analysis: Cell counts per sample came from amplifying reference gene primers. The table came from immunoSEQ multiplex PCR; TCRdb's copy has only in-frame clones and leaves some out. V and J calls and clone size are given by that table; D and trimming were obtained from the DNA. The sample carries 160,000 or so clones, roughly 80% recorded once. In its sample, this clone was seen a few times. V was cut by 0 bases and J by 10 bases, with 13 bases left in between. The CDR3 covers 15 residues. Germline V CDR1 and CDR2: SGHAT, FQNNGV. Participant ages covered roughly 18 to 89 years across around 22 US areas. The study counted Cohort 3 donors as recovered given two negative PCRs, clearance, or symptom resolution.

Sequencing used PBMCs or T cells enriched from blood (not recorded which). The TCR sequence derives from a woman in her forties or fifties who had recovered from COVID-19. The chain combines TRBV11-2 with TRBJ1-6, with D perhaps matching TRBD1 (5 bases). In DNA, the CDR3 is TGTGCCAGCAGCTTAGATCAGACCGGGGGGTCACCCCTCCACTTT. It translates to CASSLDQTGGSPLHF.